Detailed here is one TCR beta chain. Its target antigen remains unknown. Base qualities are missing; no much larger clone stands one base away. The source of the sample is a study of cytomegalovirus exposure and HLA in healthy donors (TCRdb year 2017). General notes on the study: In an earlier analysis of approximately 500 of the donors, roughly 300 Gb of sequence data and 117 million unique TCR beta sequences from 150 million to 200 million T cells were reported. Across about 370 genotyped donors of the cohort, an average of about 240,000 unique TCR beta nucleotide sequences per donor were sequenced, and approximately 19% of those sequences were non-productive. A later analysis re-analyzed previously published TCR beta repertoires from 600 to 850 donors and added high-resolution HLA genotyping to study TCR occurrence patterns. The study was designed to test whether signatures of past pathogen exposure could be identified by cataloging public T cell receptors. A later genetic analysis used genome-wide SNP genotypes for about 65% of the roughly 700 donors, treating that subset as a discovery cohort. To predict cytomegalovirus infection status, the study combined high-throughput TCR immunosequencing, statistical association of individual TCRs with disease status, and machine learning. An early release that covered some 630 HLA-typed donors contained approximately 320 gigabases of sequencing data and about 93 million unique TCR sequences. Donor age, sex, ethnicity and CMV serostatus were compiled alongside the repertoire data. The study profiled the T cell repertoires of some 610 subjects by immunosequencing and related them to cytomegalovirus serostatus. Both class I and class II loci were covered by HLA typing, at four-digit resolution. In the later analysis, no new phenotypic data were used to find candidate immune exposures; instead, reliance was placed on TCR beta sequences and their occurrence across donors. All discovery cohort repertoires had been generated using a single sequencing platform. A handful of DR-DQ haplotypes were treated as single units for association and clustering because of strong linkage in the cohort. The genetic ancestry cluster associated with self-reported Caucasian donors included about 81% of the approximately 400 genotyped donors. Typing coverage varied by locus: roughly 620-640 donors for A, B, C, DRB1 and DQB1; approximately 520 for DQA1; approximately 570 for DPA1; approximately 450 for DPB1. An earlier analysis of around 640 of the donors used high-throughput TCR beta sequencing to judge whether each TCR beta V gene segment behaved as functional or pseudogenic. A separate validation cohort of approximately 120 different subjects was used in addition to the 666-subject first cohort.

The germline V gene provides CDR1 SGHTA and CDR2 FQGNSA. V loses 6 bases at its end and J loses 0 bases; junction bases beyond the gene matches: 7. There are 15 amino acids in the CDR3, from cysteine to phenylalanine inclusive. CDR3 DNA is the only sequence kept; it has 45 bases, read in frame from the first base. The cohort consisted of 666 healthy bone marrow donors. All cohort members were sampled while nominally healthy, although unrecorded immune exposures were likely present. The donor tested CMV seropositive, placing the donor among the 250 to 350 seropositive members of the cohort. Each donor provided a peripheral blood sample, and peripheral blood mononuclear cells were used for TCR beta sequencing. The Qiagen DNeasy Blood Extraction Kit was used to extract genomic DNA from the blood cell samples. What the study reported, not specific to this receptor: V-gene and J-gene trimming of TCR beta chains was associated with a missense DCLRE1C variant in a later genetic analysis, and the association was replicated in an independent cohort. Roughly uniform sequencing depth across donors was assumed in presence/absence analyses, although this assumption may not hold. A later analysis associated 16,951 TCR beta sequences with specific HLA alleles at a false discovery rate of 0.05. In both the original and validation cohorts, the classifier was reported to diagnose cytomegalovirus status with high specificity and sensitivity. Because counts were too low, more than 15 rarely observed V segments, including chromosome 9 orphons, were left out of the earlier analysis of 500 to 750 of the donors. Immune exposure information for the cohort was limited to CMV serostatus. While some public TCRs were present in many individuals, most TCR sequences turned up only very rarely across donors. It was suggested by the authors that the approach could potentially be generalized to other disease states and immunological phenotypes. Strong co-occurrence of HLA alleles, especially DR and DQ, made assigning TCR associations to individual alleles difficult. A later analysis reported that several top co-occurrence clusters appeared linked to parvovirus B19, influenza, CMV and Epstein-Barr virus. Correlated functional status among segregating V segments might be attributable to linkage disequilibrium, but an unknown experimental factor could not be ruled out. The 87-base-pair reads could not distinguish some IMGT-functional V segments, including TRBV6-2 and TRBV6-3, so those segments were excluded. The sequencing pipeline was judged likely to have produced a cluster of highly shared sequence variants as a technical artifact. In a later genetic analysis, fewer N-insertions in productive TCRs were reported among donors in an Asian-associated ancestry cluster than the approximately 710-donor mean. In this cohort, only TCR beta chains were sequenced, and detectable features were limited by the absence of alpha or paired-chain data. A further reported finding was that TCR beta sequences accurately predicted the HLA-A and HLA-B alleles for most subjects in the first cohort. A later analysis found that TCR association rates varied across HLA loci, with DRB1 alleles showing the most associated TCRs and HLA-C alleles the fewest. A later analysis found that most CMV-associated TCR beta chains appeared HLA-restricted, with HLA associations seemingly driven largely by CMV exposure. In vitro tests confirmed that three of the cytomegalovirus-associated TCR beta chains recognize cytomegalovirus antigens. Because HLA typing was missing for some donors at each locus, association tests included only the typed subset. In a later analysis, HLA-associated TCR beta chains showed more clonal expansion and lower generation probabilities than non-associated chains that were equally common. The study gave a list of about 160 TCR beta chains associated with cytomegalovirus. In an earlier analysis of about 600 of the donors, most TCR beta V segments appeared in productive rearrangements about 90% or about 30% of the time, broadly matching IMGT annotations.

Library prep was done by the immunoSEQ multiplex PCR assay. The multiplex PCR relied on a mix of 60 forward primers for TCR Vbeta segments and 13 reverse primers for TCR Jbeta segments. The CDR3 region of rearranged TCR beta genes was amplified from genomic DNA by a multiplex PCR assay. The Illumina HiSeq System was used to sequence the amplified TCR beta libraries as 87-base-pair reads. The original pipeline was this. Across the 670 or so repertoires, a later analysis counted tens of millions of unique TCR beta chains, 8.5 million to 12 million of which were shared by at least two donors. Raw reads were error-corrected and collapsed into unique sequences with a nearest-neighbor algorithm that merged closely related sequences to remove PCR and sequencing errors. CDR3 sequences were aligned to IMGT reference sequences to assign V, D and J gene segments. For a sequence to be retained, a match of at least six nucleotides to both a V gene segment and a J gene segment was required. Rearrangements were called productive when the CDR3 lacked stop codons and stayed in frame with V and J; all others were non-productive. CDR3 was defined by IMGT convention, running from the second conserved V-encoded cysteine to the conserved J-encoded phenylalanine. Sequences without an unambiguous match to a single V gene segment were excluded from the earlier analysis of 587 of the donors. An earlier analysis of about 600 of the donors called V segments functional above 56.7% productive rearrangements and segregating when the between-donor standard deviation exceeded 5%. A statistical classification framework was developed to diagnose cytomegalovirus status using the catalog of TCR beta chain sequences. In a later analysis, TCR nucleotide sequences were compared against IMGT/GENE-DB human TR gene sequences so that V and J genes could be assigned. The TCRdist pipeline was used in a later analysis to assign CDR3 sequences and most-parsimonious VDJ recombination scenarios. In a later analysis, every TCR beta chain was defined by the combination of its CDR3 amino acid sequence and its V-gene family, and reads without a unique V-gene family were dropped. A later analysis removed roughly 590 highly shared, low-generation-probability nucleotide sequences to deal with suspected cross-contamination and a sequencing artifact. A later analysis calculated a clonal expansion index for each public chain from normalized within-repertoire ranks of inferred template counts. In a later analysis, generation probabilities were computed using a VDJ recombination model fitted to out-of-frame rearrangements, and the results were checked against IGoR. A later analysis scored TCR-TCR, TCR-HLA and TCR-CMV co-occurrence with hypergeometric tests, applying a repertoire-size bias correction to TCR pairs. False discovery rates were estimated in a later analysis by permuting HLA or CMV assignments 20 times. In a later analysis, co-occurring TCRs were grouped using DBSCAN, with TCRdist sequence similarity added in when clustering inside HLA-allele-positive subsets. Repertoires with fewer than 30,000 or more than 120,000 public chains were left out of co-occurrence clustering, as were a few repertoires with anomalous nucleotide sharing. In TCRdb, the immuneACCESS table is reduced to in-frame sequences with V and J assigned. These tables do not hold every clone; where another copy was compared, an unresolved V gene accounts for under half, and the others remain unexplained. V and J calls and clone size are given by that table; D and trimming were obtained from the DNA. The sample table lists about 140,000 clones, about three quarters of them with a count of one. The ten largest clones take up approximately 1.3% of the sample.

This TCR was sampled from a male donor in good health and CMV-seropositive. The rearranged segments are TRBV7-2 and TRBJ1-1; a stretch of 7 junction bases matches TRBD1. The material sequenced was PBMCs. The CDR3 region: CASSPQGQLNTEAFF. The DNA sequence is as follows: TGTGCCAGCAGTCCCCAGGGACAGCTGAACACTGAAGCTTTCTTT.